Following are 24 T cell receptor beta chains from one sample sequenced in a study of tumor-infiltrating lymphocytes in oesophageal squamous cell carcinoma. TCRdb analysed the PCR reads with MiXCR anew, one entry per CDR3 protein. The sample includes approximately 20,000 distinct CDR3 sequences, around 43% of them seen just once. Material: normal esophageal tissue next to the tumor. These receptor sequences come from a male donor with esophageal squamous cell carcinoma.

CDR3 DNA sequence: TGTGCCAGCAGCTTAAGCGGGTACACTGAAGCTTTCTTT. As protein: CASSLSGYTEAFF. The chain uses TRBV7-2 and TRBJ1-1, with unresolved D. Trimming stripped 2 bases from V and 3 bases from J, with 7 bases between. The germline V gene has CDR1 SGHTA and CDR2 FQGNSA. This CDR3 region has 13 residues.

There are a few counts of this clonotype. The J gene is TRBJ2-7, the V gene TRBV3-1; the D gene is possibly TRBD2 (5 bases). V was cut by 5 bases and J by 2 bases, with 13 bases left in between. The CDR3 is made up of 14 amino acids. Germline V gene lookup returns CDR1 LGHDT and CDR2 YNNKEL (reference sequence). CDR3 sequence (DNA): TGTGCCAGCAGCGGTATCGGACTTACCTACGAGCAGTACTTC. Encoded protein: CASSGIGLTYEQYF.

By sample fraction, this clonotype is large. The J gene is TRBJ2-3, the V gene TRBV7-2; 13 bases agree with TRBD2. This CDR3 spans 13 amino acids. The germline V gene has CDR1 SGHTA and CDR2 FQGNSA. Trimming cost V 6 bases and J 6 bases; bases outside gene matches: 0. As DNA, the CDR3 is TGTGCCAGCAGACTAGCGGGAGGGGATACGCAGTATTTT. It codes for CASRLAGGDTQYF.

The V and J genes are TRBV7-8 and TRBJ2-7; D unresolved. Between the trimmed V and J ends, which lost 5 bases and 3 bases, there was a span of 14 bases. Germline CDR1 SGHVS, CDR2 FQNEAQ. The CDR3 is 14 amino acids. CDR3 nucleotide sequence: TGTGCCAGCAGCCCCGGGCTGGATGGCTACGAGCAGTACTTC. This translates into CASSPGLDGYEQYF.

The chain uses TRBV10-3 and TRBJ2-7, with 9 bases that match TRBD1. CDR3 length: 15 residues. V gave up 4 bases and J gave up 5 bases; unmatched junction bases: 9. In germline, CDR1 is ENHRY, CDR2 SYGVKD. As DNA, the CDR3 is TGTGCCATCAGTGGCGGACAGGGGATTAACCACGAGCAGTACTTC. Translated: CAISGGQGINHEQYF.

The chain recombines TRBV7-2 with TRBJ1-1, with TRBD1 as a possible D gene (6 bases). V lost 4 bases and J 1 base, leaving 13 bases between the germline ends. The CDR3 extends over 15 amino acids. CDR1 and CDR2 from the germline V gene are SGHTA and FQGNSA. The CDR3 spells CASSSSGVGNTEAFF. The DNA of the CDR3 is TGTGCCAGCAGCTCGTCAGGGGTCGGGAACACTGAAGCTTTCTTT.

The chain carries TRBV6-5 and TRBJ2-1; TRBD1 or TRBD2 may be the D gene (7 bases each). The DNA end is a closer match to TRBJ2-5, so the J assignment may be wrong. The germline V gene has CDR1 MNHEY and CDR2 SVGAGI. This CDR3 is built from 14 residues. The CDR3 here is CASSAGGGGETQYF. DNA for the CDR3: TGTGCCAGCAGTGCCGGGGGAGGGGGCGAGACCCAGTACTTC.

This clonotype showed up many times. The V call is TRBV28, the J call TRBJ2-5; D is unresolved. The CDR3 runs to 11 residues. V was pared by 3 bases and J by 11 bases, with 10 bases between. The germline gives CDR1 MDHEN, CDR2 SYDVKM. The CDR3 sequence: CASSFGQLQYF. For the CDR3, the DNA is TGTGCCAGCAGTTTCGGTCAGCTGCAGTACTTC.

The chain has TRBV2 and TRBJ1-3; D is perhaps TRBD1 (5 bases). CDR1 is SNHLY, CDR2 FYNNEI, per germline. CDR3 length: 14 residues. The germline V and J ends were trimmed by 7 bases and 3 bases, with 13 bases remaining between them. The CDR3 protein is CASTQGANGNTIYF. The CDR3 bases are TGTGCCAGCACCCAGGGCGCGAATGGAAACACCATATATTTT.

This clonotype has ten or more counts. This rearrangement joins TRBV6-6 to TRBJ1-5; 10 bases are a match to TRBD1. The CDR3 runs 16 residues. V lost 0 bases to trimming and J lost 2 bases; unmatched junction nucleotides: 1. Germline V gene sequence: CDR1 MNHNY, CDR2 SVGAGI (reference sequence). The CDR3 DNA is TGTGCCAGCAGTTACTCCGGGACAGGGGGCAATCAGCCCCAGCATTTT. This translates into CASSYSGTGGNQPQHF.

The gene calls are TRBV28 and TRBJ2-3; the match to TRBD2 covers 10 bases. CDR3 length: 15 residues. Germline loops: CDR1 MDHEN, CDR2 SYDVKM. J lost 4 bases, V lost 6 bases, and 7 bases had no gene match. The CDR3 loop reads CASSASGSGADTQYF. CDR3 sequence (DNA): TGTGCCAGCAGCGCTAGCGGGAGCGGGGCAGATACGCAGTATTTT.

The chain is built from TRBV7-2 and TRBJ1-2; 8 bases match TRBD1. Germline V CDR1 and CDR2: SGHTA, FQGNSA. The V and J ends lost 5 bases and 5 bases, in that order; junction bases with no gene match: 7. The CDR3 loop spans 14 amino acids. CDR3 sequence (DNA): TGTGCCAGCAGCCCCGACAGGGGAACATATGGCTACACCTTC. Translating it yields CASSPDRGTYGYTF.

The chain couples TRBV6-6 to TRBJ2-5, with TRBD2 matching over 11 bases. The DNA end favors TRBJ2-1, so the J call may be wrong. This CDR3 is built from 14 residues. Germline V gene data show CDR1 as MNHNY and CDR2 as SVGAGI (reference sequence). The CDR3 DNA follows: TGTGCCAGCAGCGGGACTAGCGGCTACAATGAGCAGTTCTTC. It specifies CASSGTSGYNEQFF.

This clonotype was counted only a few times. This sequence joins TRBV7-2 and TRBJ2-7; the D gene could be TRBD1 or TRBD2 (5 bases each). Matching the DNA end better, TRBJ2-1 makes the J call doubtful. Per germline, CDR1 SGHTA and CDR2 FQGNSA. The CDR3 contains 15 residues. Written as DNA, the CDR3 is TGTGCCAGCAGCTTCCCGGGACGAGCTGGCGGTGAGCAGTTCTTC. Its protein product is CASSFPGRAGGEQFF.

This clonotype occurred many times. The V call is TRBV28, the J call TRBJ2-1, with D perhaps TRBD2 (7 bases). Germline loops: CDR1 MDHEN, CDR2 SYDVKM. The V gene lost 5 bases and the J gene lost 6 bases, with 17 bases spanning the gap. CDR3 size: 15 residues. The DNA for the CDR3 is TGTGCCAGCAGTCCCCACGGGGGCGGGAGCAATGAGCAGTTCTTC. This translates into CASSPHGGGSNEQFF.

As concerns this clonotype: The junction does not match germline at one end; this may be a read error. V usage is TRBV28 and J usage is TRBJ2-7; 7 bases match TRBD2. The CDR3 covers 12 residues. Per germline, CDR1 MDHEN and CDR2 SYDVKM. In nucleotides, the CDR3 is TGTGCCAGCAGCCCCTTAGGCGGGGGAGAGTTCTTC. Translating gives CASSPLGGGEFF.

This clonotype came up a few times. This chain joins TRBV7-2 and TRBJ1-2; D call uncertain. V gave up 1 base and J gave up 6 bases, with 6 bases separating them. The germline CDR1 and CDR2 sequences are SGHTA and FQGNSA. The CDR3 totals 12 residues. This CDR3 is CASSLGSNGYTF. The CDR3, as DNA: TGTGCCAGCAGCTTAGGCAGTAATGGCTACACCTTC.

This clonotype occurred many times. This chain joins TRBV2 and TRBJ2-3, with D maybe TRBD1 (6 bases). This CDR3 contains 11 residues. CDR1 and CDR2 (germline): SNHLY, FYNNEI. V shed 8 bases and J shed 11 bases, with 14 bases lying between them. CDR3 DNA sequence: TGTGCCAGCTATAAACAGGGCGGGCAGTATTTT. This gives the protein CASYKQGGQYF.

This clonotype was picked up many times. The V and J genes are TRBV18 and TRBJ2-5; 9 bases map to TRBD1. Germline V gene sequence: CDR1 KGHSH, CDR2 LQKENI. Trimming cost V 3 bases and J 5 bases; bases outside gene matches: 7. The CDR3 covers 15 residues. This CDR3 is CASSPRGQGGETQYF. CDR3 DNA: TGTGCCAGCTCACCGCGGGGACAGGGTGGGGAGACCCAGTACTTC.

The genes are TRBV11-1 and TRBJ1-1, with D possibly matching TRBD1 (5 bases). Trimming pared 2 bases from V and 5 bases from J, leaving 12 bases between. The CDR3 length is 14 residues. The V gene's germline CDR1 is SGHAT and CDR2 FQDESV (reference sequence). The chain's CDR3 is CASSLYTGGTEAFF. The CDR3 DNA follows: TGTGCCAGCAGCTTATATACGGGGGGGACTGAAGCTTTCTTT.

The chain has TRBV13 and TRBJ2-3; D is possibly TRBD1 (5 bases). In germline, CDR1 is PRHDT, CDR2 FYEKMQ (reference sequence). This CDR3 spans 14 amino acids. Trimming left V 8 bases short and J 4 bases short, with 16 bases between. CDR3 DNA: TGTGCCAGCGCACCAGGACAAGCATCAGATACGCAGTATTTT. As protein: CASAPGQASDTQYF.

The rearrangement uses TRBV4-1 and TRBJ2-4; D may match TRBD1 or TRBD2 (6 bases each). CDR1 and CDR2 (germline): MGHRA, YSYEKL. V dropped 1 base and J dropped 13 bases, with 20 bases sitting between them. There are 15 residues in the CDR3. Here the CDR3 reads CASSQVRDTLREQYF. In DNA form, the CDR3 reads TGCGCCAGCAGCCAAGTCCGGGACACCCTACGGGAGCAGTACTTC.

This clonotype was observed at least ten times. The chain couples TRBV5-6 to TRBJ2-1; D is unresolved. This CDR3 has 15 amino acids. Trimming cost V 2 bases and J 3 bases, with 12 bases left between them. Per germline, CDR1 SGHDT and CDR2 YYEEEE. The CDR3 sequence: CASSFEYLDYNEQFF. CDR3 bases: TGTGCCAGCAGCTTTGAGTACCTGGACTACAATGAGCAGTTCTTC. The whole variable domain, remainder taken from reference TRBV5-6 and TRBJ2-1, is DAGVTQSPTHLIKTRGQQVTLRCSPKSGHDTVSWYQQALGQGPQFIFQYYEEEERQRGNFPDRFSGHQFPNYSSELNVNALLLGDSALYLCASSFEYLDYNEQFFGPGTRLTVL.

The chain joins TRBV18 to TRBJ2-4; TRBD1 matches 12 bases. With the DNA end fitting TRBJ2-7 better, the J assignment may be wrong. This CDR3 has 15 amino acids. The germline V gene encodes CDR1 KGHSH and CDR2 LQKENI. This chain's CDR3 is CASSPGTGGYHEQYF. CDR3 bases: TGTGCCAGCTCACCTGGGACAGGGGGCTACCACGAGCAGTACTTC.